Below, one T cell receptor (beta chain) is given with its context. The CDR3 contains 13 residues. Germline V gives CDR1 GTSNPN, CDR2 SVGIG (reference sequence). Trimming cost V 3 bases and J 0 bases, with 6 bases left between them. Reverse transcription used roughly 0.45 to 1 ug RNA and random hexamers. By means of immunoSEQ multiplex PCR, TCR beta CDR3 spanning 54 Vbeta and 13 Jbeta underwent amplification. TCRdb redid the calling of the immunoSEQ multiplex PCR reads with MiXCR, one entry per CDR3 protein. The repertoire has some 300,000 distinct CDR3 sequences, 75% to 90% of them found once; the top ten carry 0.18%. From blood CD8+ and CD4+ T cells, the TCR beta chain was sequenced. The multiple sclerosis controls were treatment-naive patients affected by stable or active relapsing-remitting disease. Negative isolation yielded CD8+ and CD4+ T cells; FACS enriched TEMRA cells. This sample was included in a study of CD8 T cells in Susac syndrome.

The receptor's source is a human donor with multiple sclerosis. Sequences were obtained from CD8+ T cells from PBMCs. The chain links TRBV30 to TRBJ2-1, with unresolved D. The CDR3 is CAWRVRSYNEQFF. As DNA, the CDR3 is TGTGCCTGGAGGGTTCGCTCCTACAATGAGCAGTTCTTC.